The entry below gives a single TCR beta chain sequence along with its context. The record originates from a study of T cell repertoires in ileal Crohn's disease. The protocol was immunoSEQ multiplex PCR, while the TCRdb copy is restricted to in-frame clones and leaves out a portion. The sample yields around 770 clones, roughly 72% seen once. Trimming shortened V by 4 bases and J by 2 bases, and 9 bases separated the two germline ends. Looked up from germline, CDR1 is SGHKS and CDR2 is YYEKEE (reference sequence). The CDR3 contains 13 residues. Sequencing input: ileal tissue. The origin of this receptor is an adult with Crohn's disease. The genes are TRBV5-5 and TRBJ1-2, with a weak D call TRBD1 (6 bases). Here the CDR3 DNA reads TGTGCCAGCAGCCAGGGGCTGAACTATGGCTACACCTTC. This translates into CASSQGLNYGYTF.